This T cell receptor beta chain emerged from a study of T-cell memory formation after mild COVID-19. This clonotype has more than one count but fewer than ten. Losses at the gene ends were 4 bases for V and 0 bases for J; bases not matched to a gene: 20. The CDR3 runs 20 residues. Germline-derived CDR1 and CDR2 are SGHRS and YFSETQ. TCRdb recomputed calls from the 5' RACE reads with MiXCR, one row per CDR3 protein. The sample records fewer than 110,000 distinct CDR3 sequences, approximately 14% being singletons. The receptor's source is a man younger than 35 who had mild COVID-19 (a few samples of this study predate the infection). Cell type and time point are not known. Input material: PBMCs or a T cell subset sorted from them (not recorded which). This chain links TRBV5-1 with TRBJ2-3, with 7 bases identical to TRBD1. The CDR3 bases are TGCGCCAGCAGCCCGTACGGGACAGCCCGAACTCCCGCTAGCACAGATACGCAGTATTTT. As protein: CASSPYGTARTPASTDTQYF.